This TCR beta chain stems from a study of blood T cell repertoires in COVID-19. Study summary: Whether acute or convalescent, the COVID-19 samples came from the United States, Italy and Spain. Sample material is recorded as cDNA or gDNA derived from T cells, B-cell-depleted T cells, or PBMCs.

Followed longitudinally, the Seattle patients had been enrolled during active infection. Under the authors' procedure: Amplification with reference gene primers provided the estimates of nucleated cell counts. TCRdb keeps only in-frame clones here, not all; method: immunoSEQ multiplex PCR. The D gene and trimming were derived from the DNA, and the V and J assignments and clone size from that table. The sample has 390,000 or so clones; roughly 86% are singletons. Germline CDR1 and CDR2: SGHKS and YYEKEE (reference sequence). V was clipped by 2 bases and J by 4 bases; unmatched bases: 4. The CDR3 has 15 residues.

The genes are TRBV5-5 and TRBJ2-1; 9 nucleotides align to TRBD2. Sequenced input: peripheral blood. This TCR was sampled from a woman aged 25 to 39 with COVID-19, enrolled during active disease. In DNA, the CDR3 is TGTGCCAGCAGCTTTGGCGGGAGGGTGTACAATGAGCAGTTCTTC. Translating it yields CASSFGGRVYNEQFF.